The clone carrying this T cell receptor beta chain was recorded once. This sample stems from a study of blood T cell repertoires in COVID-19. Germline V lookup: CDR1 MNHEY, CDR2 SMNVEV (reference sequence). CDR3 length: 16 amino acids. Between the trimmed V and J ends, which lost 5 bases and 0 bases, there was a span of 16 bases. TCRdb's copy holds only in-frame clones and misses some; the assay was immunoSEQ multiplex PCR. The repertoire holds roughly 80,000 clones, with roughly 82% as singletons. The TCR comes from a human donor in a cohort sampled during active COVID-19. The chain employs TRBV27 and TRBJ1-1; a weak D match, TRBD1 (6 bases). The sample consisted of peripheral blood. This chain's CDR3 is CASSPQQGRMNTEAFF. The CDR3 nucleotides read TGTGCCAGCAGTCCCCAACAGGGAAGGATGAACACTGAAGCTTTCTTT.